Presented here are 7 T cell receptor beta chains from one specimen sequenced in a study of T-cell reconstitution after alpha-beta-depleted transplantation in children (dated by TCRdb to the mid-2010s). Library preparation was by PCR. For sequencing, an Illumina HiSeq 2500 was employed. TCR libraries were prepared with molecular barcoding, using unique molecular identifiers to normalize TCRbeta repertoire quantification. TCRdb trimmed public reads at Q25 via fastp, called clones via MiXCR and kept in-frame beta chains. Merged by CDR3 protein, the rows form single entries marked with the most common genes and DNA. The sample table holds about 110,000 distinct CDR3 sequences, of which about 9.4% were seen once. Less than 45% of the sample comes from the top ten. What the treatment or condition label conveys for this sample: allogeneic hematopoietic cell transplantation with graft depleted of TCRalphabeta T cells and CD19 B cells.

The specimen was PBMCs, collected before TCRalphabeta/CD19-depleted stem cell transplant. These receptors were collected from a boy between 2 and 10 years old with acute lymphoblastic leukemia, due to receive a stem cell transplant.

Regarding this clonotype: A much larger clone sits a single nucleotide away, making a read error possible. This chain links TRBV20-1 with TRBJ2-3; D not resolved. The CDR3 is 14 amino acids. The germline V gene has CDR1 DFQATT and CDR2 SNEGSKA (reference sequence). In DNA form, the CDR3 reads TGCAGTGCCCACACGGAGACTCCGCCGAGTACGCGGTATTTT. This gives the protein CSAHTETPPSTRYF.

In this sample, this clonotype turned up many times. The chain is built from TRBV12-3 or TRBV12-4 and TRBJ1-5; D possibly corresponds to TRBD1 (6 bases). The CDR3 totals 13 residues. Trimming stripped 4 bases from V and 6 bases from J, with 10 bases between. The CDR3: CASSYREGQPQHF. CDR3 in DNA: TGTGCCAGCAGTTACAGGGAAGGTCAGCCCCAGCATTTT.

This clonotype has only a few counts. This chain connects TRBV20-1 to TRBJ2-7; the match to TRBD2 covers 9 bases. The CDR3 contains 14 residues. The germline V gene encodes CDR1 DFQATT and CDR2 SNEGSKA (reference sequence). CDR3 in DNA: TGCAGGCGAGGGGGACTAGCTGAAACCTACGAGCAGTACTTC. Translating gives CRRGGLAETYEQYF.

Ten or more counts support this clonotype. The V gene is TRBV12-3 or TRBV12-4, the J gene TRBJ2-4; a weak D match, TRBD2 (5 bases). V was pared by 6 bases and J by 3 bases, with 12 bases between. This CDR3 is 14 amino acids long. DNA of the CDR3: TGTGCCAGCAGCCAAACCGGGATCAAAAACATTCAGTACTTC. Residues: CASSQTGIKNIQYF.

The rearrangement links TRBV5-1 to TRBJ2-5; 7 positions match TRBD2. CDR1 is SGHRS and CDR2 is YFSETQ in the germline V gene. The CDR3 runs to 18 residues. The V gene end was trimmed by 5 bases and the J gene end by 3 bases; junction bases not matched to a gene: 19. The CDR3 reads CASRLQVTGGGREETQYF. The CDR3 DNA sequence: TGCGCCAGCAGGCTCCAAGTAACGGGAGGCGGTAGGGAAGAGACCCAGTACTTC.

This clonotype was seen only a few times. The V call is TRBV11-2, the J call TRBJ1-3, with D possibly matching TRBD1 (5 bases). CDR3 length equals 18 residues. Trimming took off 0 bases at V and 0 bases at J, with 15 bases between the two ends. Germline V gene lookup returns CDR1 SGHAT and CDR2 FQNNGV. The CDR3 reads CASSLDPQGGLSGNTIYF. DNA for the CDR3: TGTGCCAGCAGCTTAGATCCCCAGGGCGGCCTCTCTGGAAACACCATATATTTT.

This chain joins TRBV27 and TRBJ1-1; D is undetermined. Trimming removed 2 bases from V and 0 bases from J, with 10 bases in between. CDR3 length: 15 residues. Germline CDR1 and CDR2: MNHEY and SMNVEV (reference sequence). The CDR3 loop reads CASSLKRGMNTEAFF. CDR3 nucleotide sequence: TGTGCCAGCAGTTTAAAGCGTGGCATGAACACTGAAGCTTTCTTT.